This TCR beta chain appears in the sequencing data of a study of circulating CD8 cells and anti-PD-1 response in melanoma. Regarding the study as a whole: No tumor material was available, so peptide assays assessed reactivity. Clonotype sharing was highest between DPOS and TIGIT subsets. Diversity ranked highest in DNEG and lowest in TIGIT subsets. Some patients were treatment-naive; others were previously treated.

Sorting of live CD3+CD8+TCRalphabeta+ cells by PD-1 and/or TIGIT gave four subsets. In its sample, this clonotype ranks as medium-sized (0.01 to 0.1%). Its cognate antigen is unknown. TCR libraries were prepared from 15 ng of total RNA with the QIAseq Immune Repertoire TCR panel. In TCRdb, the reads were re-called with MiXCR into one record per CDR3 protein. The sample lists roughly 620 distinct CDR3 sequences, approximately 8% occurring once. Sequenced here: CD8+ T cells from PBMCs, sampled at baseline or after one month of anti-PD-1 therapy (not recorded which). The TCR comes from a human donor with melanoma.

This CDR3 is CASGLGLARDTQYF. The DNA for the CDR3 is TGCGCCAGCGGCCTCGGACTAGCAAGAGATACGCAGTATTTT. The chain combines TRBV23-1 with TRBJ2-3; 8 bases are a match to TRBD2. Being an ORF, TRBV23-1 has a function that is uncertain. This CDR3 is built from 14 residues. Trimming cost V 8 bases and J 5 bases; bases outside gene matches: 9.